This TCR beta chain was identified in a study of radiotherapy plus CTLA-4 blockade in lung cancer (dated by TCRdb to between 2017 and 2018). About the full investigation: Objective responses occurred in roughly 20% of enrolled patients, and about 30% achieved disease control. Here is what the overall study found, with its caveats: Increased serum interferon-beta after radiation, together with early dynamic changes in blood T cell clones, were reported to be the strongest predictors of response. After treatment with radiotherapy and ipilimumab, TCR clones that came from tumors expanded in the peripheral blood.

The CDR3 covers 13 residues, taking in both the cysteine and the phenylalanine. The read is trimmed to its CDR3 DNA, 39 bases read in frame from base 1. V is pruned by 5 bases and J by 6 bases, leaving 2 bases of the junction without a gene match. CDR1 MNHEY and CDR2 SMNVEV are derived from the germline V gene (reference sequence). The study tested focal radiation therapy combined with CTLA-4 blockade (ipilimumab) in patients with chemo-refractory metastatic non-small-cell lung cancer. Library preparation used the immunoSEQ multiplex PCR assay. Not all clones reach the TCRdb copy of this immuneACCESS table, which keeps in-frame sequences only. Checked studies attribute under half of the gap to unresolved V genes and leave the rest unexplained. The sample has roughly 98,000 clones on record, 80% to 85% of them singletons. Together, the top ten hold 3.4% of the sample. This clone was picked up a small number of times. Its target antigen remains unknown. No much larger clone is present one base from it, and per-base qualities are unavailable.

The chain was built from TRBV27 and TRBJ2-2; 8 central bases correspond to TRBD1. Sample: peripheral blood, taken from a patient treated with radiotherapy plus ipilimumab. The receptor comes from a human donor with non-small cell lung cancer who had a partial response to radiotherapy plus ipilimumab. In nucleotide form, the sequence is TGTGCCAGCAGTCACAGGGGGGCCGGGGAGCTGTTTTTT. It codes for CASSHRGAGELFF.